This T cell receptor (beta chain) is from a study of cytomegalovirus exposure and HLA in healthy donors. Separate from the approximately 730-subject first cohort, the roughly 120-subject validation cohort was the one that the donors belonged to. Assay: immunoSEQ multiplex PCR; the TCRdb copy retains only in-frame clones and omits some. This sample carries 250,000 to 300,000 clones, 80% to 90% of them seen once, and the ten largest clones take less than 1.2%. CDR1 and CDR2 from the germline V gene are MNHEY and SMNVEV (reference sequence). This CDR3 is built from 15 residues. Losses at the gene ends were 1 base for V and 5 bases for J; bases not matched to a gene: 6.

This rearrangement joins TRBV27 to TRBJ2-7, with TRBD2 matching 9 bases. This clonotype was obtained from a woman between 18 and 29 years old in good health and CMV-seronegative. Input material: PBMCs. CDR3 DNA sequence: TGTGCCAGCAGTTTATTACCTAGCGGGATCCACGAGCAGTACTTC. As protein: CASSLLPSGIHEQYF.